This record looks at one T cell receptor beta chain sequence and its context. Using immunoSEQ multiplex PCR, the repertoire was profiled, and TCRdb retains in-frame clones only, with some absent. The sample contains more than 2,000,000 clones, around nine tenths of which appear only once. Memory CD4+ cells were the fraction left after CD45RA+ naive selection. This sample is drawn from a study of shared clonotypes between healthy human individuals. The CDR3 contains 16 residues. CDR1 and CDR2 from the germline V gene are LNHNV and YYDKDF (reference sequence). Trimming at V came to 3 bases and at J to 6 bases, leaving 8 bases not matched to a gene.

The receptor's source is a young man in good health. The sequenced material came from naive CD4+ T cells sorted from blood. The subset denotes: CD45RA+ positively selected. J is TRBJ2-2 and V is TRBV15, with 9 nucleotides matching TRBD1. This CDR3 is CATSSYGQGLPGELFF. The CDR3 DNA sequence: TGTGCCACCAGCAGTTACGGACAGGGGCTCCCCGGGGAGCTGTTTTTT.